The 5 T cell receptor beta chains below were found in one sample sequenced in a study of response to subunit inactivated influenza vaccine. MiXCR, run by TCRdb on the RT-PCR reads, gives a single entry per CDR3 protein. This table has 750,000 to 850,000 distinct CDR3 sequences, under 20% appearing once. Sequenced material: PBMCs from blood, taken around 5 days after vaccination. All receptors come from a man aged 50 to 59 who received an inactivated influenza vaccine.

V gene TRBV20-1 combines with J gene TRBJ2-5; TRBD2 might be the D (6 bases). The CDR3 totals 12 residues. Germline lookup yields CDR1 DFQATT and CDR2 SNEGSKA (reference sequence). The V and J ends lost 4 bases and 5 bases respectively, with 11 bases between them. The CDR3 DNA sequence: TGCAGTGCTATGGGCGCGGGGGAGACCCAGTACTTC. Encoded protein: CSAMGAGETQYF.

This clonotype was counted a few times. The chain carries TRBV24-1 and TRBJ2-3; possibly TRBD1 for D (6 bases). V was clipped by 4 bases and J by 3 bases, with 22 bases between them. Looked up from germline, CDR1 is KGHDR and CDR2 is SFDVKD. This CDR3 has 18 amino acids. The CDR3 spells CATSDPGTPLGRTDTQYF. CDR3 nucleotide sequence: TGTGCCACCAGTGACCCCGGGACACCTCTAGGAAGGACAGATACGCAGTATTTT.

The rearrangement uses TRBV7-2 and TRBJ2-2; D not certain. The CDR3 covers 13 residues. Germline V CDR1 and CDR2: SGHTA, FQGNSA. Trimming cost V 7 bases and J 6 bases, with 12 bases left between them. CDR3 sequence: CASTSARAGELFF. CDR3 DNA: TGTGCCAGCACTTCAGCTAGGGCCGGGGAGCTGTTTTTT.

The CDR3 spells CASSFWTQGPSYEQYF. Here the CDR3 DNA reads TGTGCCAGCAGTTTCTGGACTCAGGGGCCCTCCTACGAGCAGTACTTC. The chain links TRBV28 to TRBJ2-7; D is perhaps TRBD1 (6 bases). In germline, CDR1 is MDHEN, CDR2 SYDVKM. Trimming took off 3 bases at V and 0 bases at J, with 15 bases between the two ends. This CDR3 region has 16 residues. The variable domain in full, with the rest retrieved from reference TRBV28 and TRBJ2-7, is DVKVTQSSRYLVKRTGEKVFLECVQDMDHENMFWYRQDPGLGLRLIYFSYDVKMKEKGDIPEGYSVSREKKERFSLILESASTNQTSMYLCASSFWTQGPSYEQYFGPGTRLTVT.

This clonotype appeared a few times. The chain links TRBV29-1 to TRBJ2-1, with 7 bases aligning to TRBD1. V lost 6 bases, J lost 9 bases, and 8 bases stayed unmatched. The CDR3 contains 12 residues. Germline V lookup: CDR1 SQVTM, CDR2 ANQGSEA. CDR3 sequence (DNA): TGCAGCGTCAACAGGGGAGAGCCTGAGCAGTTCTTC. It encodes CSVNRGEPEQFF.